A selection of T cell receptor beta chains follows, all from one sample in a study of stem cell transplantation in POMP-related autoinflammatory disease. The repertoire was sequenced with immunoSEQ multiplex PCR; TCRdb's copy has only in-frame clones and lacks some. This table holds some 68,000 clones, approximately 91% found once. Sequencing used CD4+ T cells from PBMCs, obtained after stem cell transplantation. The receptors were gathered from a human patient with POMP-related autoinflammation and immune dysregulation (PRAID). Some T cells here may be from the graft donor. Both conserved end residues are part of each CDR3. Fields, in order: CDR3 length, clone size, V gene, D gene, J gene, CDR3 protein, CDR3 DNA. D genes are given only for firm matches. For some rows the clone size is stated as once, few or many, or as a class when expanded; others skip it.

len: 12; abundance: NA; v_gene: TRBV29-1; d_gene: TRBD1; j_gene: TRBJ2-5; CDR3aa: CSVVRGHGTQYF; CDR3nt: TGCAGCGTTGTGAGGGGGCATGGGACCCAGTACTTC
len: 15; abundance: NA; v_gene: TRBV25-1; d_gene: TRBD1; j_gene: TRBJ1-4; CDR3aa: CASRQGAPYEEKLFF; CDR3nt: TGTGCCAGCAGACAGGGGGCTCCCTACGAGGAAAAACTGTTTTTT
len: 15; abundance: NA; v_gene: TRBV5-4; d_gene: NA; j_gene: TRBJ2-5; CDR3aa: CASSLFATGMETQYF; CDR3nt: TGTGCCAGCAGCTTGTTTGCTACGGGGATGGAGACCCAGTACTTC
len: 19; abundance: NA; v_gene: TRBV27; d_gene: TRBD1; j_gene: TRBJ2-1; CDR3aa: CASSPGQGIAELSYNEQFF; CDR3nt: TGTGCCAGCAGTCCGGGACAGGGCATAGCGGAGCTCTCCTACAATGAGCAGTTCTTC
len: 12; abundance: NA; v_gene: TRBV5-1; d_gene: NA; j_gene: TRBJ2-2; CDR3aa: CASSLPPGELFF; CDR3nt: TGCGCCAGCAGCTTGCCTCCGGGGGAGCTGTTTTTT
len: 13; abundance: NA; v_gene: TRBV7-2; d_gene: NA; j_gene: TRBJ1-3; CDR3aa: CASSSDQGNTIYF; CDR3nt: TGTGCCAGCAGCTCCGACCAGGGAAACACCATATATTTT
len: 13; abundance: NA; v_gene: TRBV2; d_gene: NA; j_gene: TRBJ1-1; CDR3aa: CASSDDQGTEAFF; CDR3nt: TGTGCCAGCAGTGACGACCAGGGCACTGAAGCTTTCTTT
len: 16; abundance: NA; v_gene: TRBV18; d_gene: NA; j_gene: TRBJ1-2; CDR3aa: CASSPFQGELNYGYTF; CDR3nt: TGTGCCAGCTCACCATTCCAGGGAGAGCTTAACTATGGCTACACCTTC
len: 18; abundance: NA; v_gene: TRBV18; d_gene: TRBD2; j_gene: TRBJ2-7; CDR3aa: CASSPLSGRAWVSDEQYF; CDR3nt: TGTGCCAGCTCACCATTAAGCGGGAGGGCCTGGGTAAGTGACGAGCAGTACTTC
len: 16; abundance: NA; v_gene: TRBV28; d_gene: TRBD1; j_gene: TRBJ1-2; CDR3aa: CASRGQVGRWNYGYTF; CDR3nt: TGTGCCAGCAGAGGACAGGTCGGCCGCTGGAACTATGGCTACACCTTC
len: 13; abundance: NA; v_gene: TRBV5-1; d_gene: NA; j_gene: TRBJ2-5; CDR3aa: CASSLAGVETQYF; CDR3nt: TGCGCCAGCAGCTTGGCCGGGGTGGAGACCCAGTACTTC
len: 14; abundance: few; v_gene: TRBV19; d_gene: NA; j_gene: TRBJ2-2; CDR3aa: CASRSGSYTGELFF; CDR3nt: TGTGCCAGTAGAAGTGGCAGTTACACCGGGGAGCTGTTTTTT
len: 11; abundance: NA; v_gene: TRBV5-8; d_gene: NA; j_gene: TRBJ2-7; CDR3aa: CASSIRGEQYF; CDR3nt: TGTGCCAGCAGTATCCGGGGGGAGCAGTACTTC
len: 14; abundance: NA; v_gene: TRBV6-5; d_gene: NA; j_gene: TRBJ2-2; CDR3aa: CATKIQGWTGELFF; CDR3nt: TGTGCCACCAAAATACAGGGATGGACCGGGGAGCTGTTTTTT
len: 17; abundance: NA; v_gene: TRBV19; d_gene: NA; j_gene: TRBJ1-5; CDR3aa: CASSILVSGGLGQPQHF; CDR3nt: TGTGCCAGTAGTATTCTGGTGAGCGGGGGGCTTGGACAGCCCCAGCATTTT
len: 15; abundance: NA; v_gene: TRBV2; d_gene: TRBD2; j_gene: TRBJ2-3; CDR3aa: CASSSIAGGYDTQYF; CDR3nt: TGTGCCAGCAGCTCCATAGCGGGAGGCTATGATACGCAGTATTTT
len: 16; abundance: NA; v_gene: TRBV11-2; d_gene: NA; j_gene: TRBJ2-1; CDR3aa: CASSPTYTSSYNEQFF; CDR3nt: TGTGCCAGCAGCCCGACCTACACGAGCTCCTACAATGAGCAGTTCTTC
len: 14; abundance: once; v_gene: TRBV19; d_gene: NA; j_gene: TRBJ2-5; CDR3aa: CASSISGLGETQYF; CDR3nt: TGTGCCAGTAGTATATCAGGTCTTGGGGAGACCCAGTACTTC
len: 17; abundance: NA; v_gene: TRBV4-2; d_gene: NA; j_gene: TRBJ2-3; CDR3aa: CASSQAPGRSSTDTQYF; CDR3nt: TGTGCCAGCAGCCAAGCCCCTGGACGGTCGAGCACAGATACGCAGTATTTT
len: 15; abundance: NA; v_gene: TRBV2; d_gene: TRBD1; j_gene: TRBJ1-5; CDR3aa: CASNPMGGRGEPQHF; CDR3nt: TGTGCCAGCAACCCGATGGGGGGCAGGGGGGAGCCCCAGCATTTT
len: 13; abundance: few; v_gene: TRBV7-9; d_gene: NA; j_gene: TRBJ2-7; CDR3aa: CASSTDGAYEQYF; CDR3nt: TGTGCCAGCAGCACGGACGGAGCCTACGAGCAGTACTTC
len: 14; abundance: NA; v_gene: TRBV6-5; d_gene: NA; j_gene: TRBJ1-3; CDR3aa: CASRHRVPGNTIYF; CDR3nt: TGTGCCAGCAGACACAGGGTCCCTGGAAACACCATATATTTT
len: 14; abundance: NA; v_gene: TRBV5-1; d_gene: NA; j_gene: TRBJ1-1; CDR3aa: CASSLRWTATEAFF; CDR3nt: TGCGCCAGCAGCTTGCGGTGGACAGCCACTGAAGCTTTCTTT
len: 17; abundance: once; v_gene: TRBV27; d_gene: NA; j_gene: TRBJ2-2; CDR3aa: CASRGILGTVNTGELFF; CDR3nt: TGTGCCAGCAGGGGCATCCTCGGGACGGTGAACACCGGGGAGCTGTTTTTT
len: 14; abundance: NA; v_gene: TRBV5-1; d_gene: NA; j_gene: TRBJ1-1; CDR3aa: CASSLDRVNTEAFF; CDR3nt: TGCGCCAGCAGCTTGGACAGGGTGAACACTGAAGCTTTCTTT
len: 15; abundance: NA; v_gene: TRBV3-1/TRBV3-2; d_gene: TRBD2; j_gene: TRBJ2-7; CDR3aa: CASSPRTSGSYEQYF; CDR3nt: TGTGCCAGCAGCCCCCGGACTAGCGGATCCTACGAGCAGTACTTC
len: 13; abundance: NA; v_gene: TRBV28; d_gene: NA; j_gene: TRBJ1-5; CDR3aa: CASSGGSNQPQHF; CDR3nt: TGTGCCAGCAGTGGGGGGAGCAATCAGCCCCAGCATTTT
len: 17; abundance: once; v_gene: TRBV4-1; d_gene: NA; j_gene: TRBJ1-2; CDR3aa: CASSQDPLPATFYGYTF; CDR3nt: TGCGCCAGCAGCCAAGACCCTTTGCCAGCGACCTTCTATGGCTACACCTTC
len: 13; abundance: NA; v_gene: TRBV12-3/TRBV12-4; d_gene: NA; j_gene: TRBJ1-1; CDR3aa: CASSLHGNTEAFF; CDR3nt: TGTGCCAGCAGTTTGCACGGGAACACTGAAGCTTTCTTT